Below, 8 T cell receptor beta chains from the same sample are listed, as sequenced in a study of cytomegalovirus exposure and HLA in healthy donors. The study ran its PCR with 60 Vbeta and 13 Jbeta primers. Profiled with immunoSEQ multiplex PCR; TCRdb holds only in-frame clones, not every one. Of 160,000 or so clones listed, 81% are singletons. The sequenced sample was PBMCs. These receptors all stem from a woman between 50 and 59 years old in good health and CMV-seronegative.

The table lists this clone with a few counts. The rearrangement links TRBV6-5 to TRBJ1-3, with D uncertain. CDR1 MNHEY and CDR2 SVGAGI come from the germline V gene. The CDR3 totals 13 residues. The V and J ends lost 0 bases and 4 bases respectively, with 4 bases between them. CDR3 in amino acids: CASSYSRGNTIYF. The CDR3, as DNA: TGTGCCAGCAGTTACTCCAGGGGAAACACCATATATTTT.

This chain connects TRBV7-2 to TRBJ2-5, with D maybe TRBD1 (6 bases). CDR3 length equals 17 residues. V was clipped by 5 bases and J by 2 bases, with 21 bases between them. CDR1 and CDR2 (germline): SGHTA, FQGNSA. The CDR3: CASSPWTVGGYQETQYF. The DNA for the CDR3 is TGTGCCAGCAGCCCATGGACAGTCGGCGGGTATCAAGAGACCCAGTACTTC.

The chain uses TRBV7-9 and TRBJ2-7; the match to TRBD2 covers 14 bases. V trimming: 5 bases; J trimming: 10 bases; junction bases outside the gene matches: 7. Germline-derived CDR1 and CDR2 are SEHNR and FQNEAQ (reference sequence). The CDR3 consists of 14 residues. CDR3 nucleotide sequence: TGTGCCAGCAGCCCCGGGACTAGCGGGAGAGAACAGTACTTC. It is translated as CASSPGTSGREQYF.

V and J are TRBV5-1 and TRBJ1-3; D is perhaps TRBD1 (5 bases). The CDR3 is 14 residues long. CDR1 is SGHRS and CDR2 is YFSETQ in the germline V gene. V dropped 2 bases and J dropped 4 bases, with 10 bases sitting between them. The chain's CDR3 is CASSFSGSGNTIYF. CDR3 sequence (DNA): TGCGCCAGCAGCTTTTCAGGGTCAGGAAACACCATATATTTT.

The genes are TRBV18 and TRBJ2-7; tentative D call: TRBD1 (6 bases). The CDR3 is 18 residues long. Trimming removed 1 base from V and 6 bases from J, with 25 bases in between. The germline V gene encodes CDR1 KGHSH and CDR2 LQKENI. The CDR3 bases are TGTGCCAGCTCACCACAAATCGCGAGGACAGCGTTCACCGGCGAGCAGTACTTC. Translating it yields CASSPQIARTAFTGEQYF.

This clone turned up a few times. The genes are TRBV27 and TRBJ1-1; D possibly corresponds to TRBD1 (5 bases). Germline CDR1 and CDR2: MNHEY and SMNVEV (reference sequence). The CDR3 covers 13 residues. Trimming removed 0 bases at V and 10 bases at J, with 12 bases between. Here the CDR3 reads CASSLSEGSRAFF. Written as DNA, the CDR3 is TGTGCCAGCAGTTTATCGGAGGGGAGTCGAGCTTTCTTT.

This sequence joins TRBV7-2 and TRBJ1-2; D is ambiguous. CDR3 length: 15 amino acids. V lost 2 bases and J lost 6, with 16 bases in between. Germline values: CDR1 SGHTA, CDR2 FQGNSA. For the CDR3, the DNA is TGTGCCAGCAGCTTACCCTCGAGGGAGGTGCATGGCTACACCTTC. The encoded protein is CASSLPSREVHGYTF.

This sequence joins TRBV7-2 and TRBJ1-1; D is possibly TRBD1 (5 bases). V lost 6 bases, J lost 9 bases, and 20 bases lay in between. Germline assignment: CDR1 SGHTA and CDR2 FQGNSA. CDR3 length: 14 residues. Here the CDR3 reads CASSQAGPGPQAFF. Here the CDR3 DNA reads TGTGCCAGCAGTCAGGCGGGGCCGGGCCCTCAAGCTTTCTTT.